Below, 9 T cell receptor beta chains from the same sample are listed, as sequenced in a study of glioma-infiltrating T cells. Using RNA template, CDR3s of TCR alpha and beta were amplified with iRepertoire arm-PCR. MiXCR, run by TCRdb on the multiplex PCR reads, gives a single entry per CDR3 protein. The table records 90,000 or so distinct CDR3 sequences, around 42% of them present only once. Sample: glioma tissue, nonneoplastic brain tissue, or PBMCs (not recorded which). Every receptor here comes from a human donor with low-grade glioma or glioblastoma, undergoing nonglioma brain surgery, or in good health (not recorded which).

This clonotype was recorded at least ten times. The genes are TRBV5-1 and TRBJ2-7, with D possibly being TRBD1 (6 bases). Trimming removed 4 bases at V and 5 bases at J, with 16 bases between. The CDR3 has 14 residues. In germline, CDR1 is SGHRS, CDR2 YFSETQ. CDR3 coding DNA: TGCGCCAGCAGCGTTATCCAGGGGTTTGACGAGCAGTACTTC. Translation gives CASSVIQGFDEQYF.

The chain uses TRBV6-2 or TRBV6-3 and TRBJ2-7; no clear D. The V end lost 6 bases, the J end lost 6 bases, and 21 bases lay between the germline ends. The germline V gene encodes CDR1 MNHEY and CDR2 SVGEGT. The CDR3 has 15 residues. The CDR3 sequence is CASSLGRSNSGEQYF. CDR3 coding DNA: TGTGCCAGCAGCTTAGGACGGAGTAATTCCGGCGAGCAGTACTTC.

This clonotype was recorded many times. The rearrangement uses TRBV19 and TRBJ2-7; D is possibly TRBD2 (6 bases). The CDR3 is made up of 14 amino acids. CDR1 and CDR2 (germline): LNHDA, SQIVND (reference sequence). Trimming left V 4 bases short and J 7 bases short, with 17 bases between. The CDR3 region has the DNA TGTGCCAGTAGTACGGAGGGTTCCTCTCGGGAGCAGTACTTC. Protein product: CASSTEGSSREQYF.

This clonotype was counted ten times or more. The rearrangement joins TRBV3-1 to TRBJ1-1; perhaps TRBD1 as D (6 bases). Trimming shortened V by 1 base and J by 6 bases, and 9 bases separated the two germline ends. CDR1 is LGHDT and CDR2 is YNNKEL in the germline V gene (reference sequence). The CDR3 consists of 13 residues. The CDR3 region is CASSQAGVAEAFF. CDR3 nucleotide sequence: TGTGCCAGCAGCCAAGCAGGGGTCGCTGAAGCTTTCTTT.

Many counts were recorded for this clonotype. The chain combines TRBV29-1 with TRBJ1-4; 7 bases are shared with TRBD1. CDR3 length: 14 amino acids. J was trimmed by 6 bases and V by 5 bases; bases with no gene match: 9. Germline CDR1 reads SQVTM; CDR2 reads ANQGSEA. This CDR3 reads CSVHVEGAYEKLFF. In DNA form, the CDR3 reads TGCAGCGTTCATGTGGAGGGGGCGTATGAAAAACTGTTTTTT. The whole variable domain, filled in from reference TRBV29-1 and TRBJ1-4, reads SAVISQKPSRDICQRGTSLTIQCQVDSQVTMMFWYRQQPGQSLTLIATANQGSEATYESGFVIDKFPISRPNLTFSTLTVSNMSPEDSSIYLCSVHVEGAYEKLFFGSGTQLSVL.

This clonotype was recorded at least ten times. The chain employs TRBV7-9 and TRBJ2-5, with TRBD1 identical over 8 bases. J lost 4 bases, V lost 11 bases, and 12 bases had no gene match. Germline CDR1 is SEHNR and CDR2 is FQNEAQ (reference sequence). The CDR3 covers 14 residues. The CDR3 sequence: CAGQTNRGIETQYF. Written as DNA, the CDR3 is TGTGCCGGGCAGACGAACAGGGGGATAGAGACCCAGTACTTC.

The genes are TRBV28 and TRBJ2-3; D remains unclear. Germline CDR1 and CDR2: MDHEN and SYDVKM. The CDR3 runs 13 residues. Deletions cut 8 bases from V and 3 bases from J, with 12 bases between. Here the CDR3 reads CASSYKATDTQYF. The CDR3 DNA sequence: TGTGCCAGCTCGTACAAGGCGACAGATACGCAGTATTTT.

This clonotype was seen many times. V gene TRBV7-6 combines with J gene TRBJ1-5, with no clear D. Per germline, CDR1 SGHVS and CDR2 FNYEAQ. This CDR3 region has 13 residues. Trimming cost V 2 bases and J 4 bases, with 6 bases left between them. In nucleotides, the CDR3 is TGTGCCAGCAGCTTAACGGAGAATCAGCCCCAGCATTTT. Protein: CASSLTENQPQHF.

In this sample, this clonotype turned up many times. This chain joins TRBV7-3 and TRBJ2-5; D is perhaps TRBD1 or TRBD2 (5 bases each). V was pared by 4 bases and J by 5 bases, with 17 bases between. There are 15 residues in the CDR3. Germline V gene data show CDR1 as SGHTA and CDR2 as FQGTGA. CDR3 amino acids: CASSSKPGGWETQYF. The CDR3 DNA reads as TGTGCCAGCAGCTCTAAACCTGGGGGTTGGGAGACCCAGTACTTC.